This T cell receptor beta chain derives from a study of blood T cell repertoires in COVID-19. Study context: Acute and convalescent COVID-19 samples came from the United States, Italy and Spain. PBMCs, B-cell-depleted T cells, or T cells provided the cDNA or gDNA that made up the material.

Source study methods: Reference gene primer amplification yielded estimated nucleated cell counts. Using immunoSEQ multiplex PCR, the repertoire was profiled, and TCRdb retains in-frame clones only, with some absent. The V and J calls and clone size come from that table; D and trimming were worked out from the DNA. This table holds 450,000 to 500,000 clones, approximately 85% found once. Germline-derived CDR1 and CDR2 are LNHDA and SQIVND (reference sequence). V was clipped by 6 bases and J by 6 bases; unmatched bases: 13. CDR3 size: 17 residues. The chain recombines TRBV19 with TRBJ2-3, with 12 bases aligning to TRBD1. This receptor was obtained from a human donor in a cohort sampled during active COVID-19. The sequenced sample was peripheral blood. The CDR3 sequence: CASSPAGRDRGQDTQYF. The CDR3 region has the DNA TGTGCCAGTAGCCCTGCCGGCCGGGACAGGGGGCAGGATACGCAGTATTTT.